The clone carrying this TCR beta chain was observed at least ten times. Trimming shortened V by 0 bases and J by 6 bases, and 6 bases separated the two germline ends. This CDR3 region has 12 residues. Germline V gene data show CDR1 as SGHVS and CDR2 as FNYEAQ. The diagnoses drew upon clinical symptoms, serum thyroxine and TRAb, thyroid ultrasound and orbital computed tomography. This entry comes from a study of T cells in Graves' hyperthyroidism and ophthalmopathy. From RNA transcripts, TCR beta CDR3 regions were amplified. HTBI primers drove first-round RT-PCR of the TCR CDR3. TCRdb re-called the multiplex PCR reads with MiXCR, one entry per CDR3 protein. Here the sample spans approximately 710,000 distinct CDR3 sequences, roughly 17% being singletons.

V and J are TRBV7-6 and TRBJ2-7; no firm D call. This receptor was taken from a man aged 50-59 years with Graves' hyperthyroidism. The sequenced sample was blood. The CDR3 here is CASSLAPGEQYF. CDR3 nucleotide sequence: TGTGCCAGCAGCTTAGCGCCGGGCGAGCAGTACTTC.